These 9 T cell receptor beta chains were sequenced from one sample in a study of OX40 agonist ivuxolimab in advanced cancers. The data were produced by immunoSEQ multiplex PCR, yet TCRdb's version contains in-frame clones alone and is incomplete. The sample carries 25,000 to 35,000 clones, more than 75% recorded once. Sequenced here: CD4+ or CD8+ T cells sorted from blood, sampled in a trial of the OX40 agonist ivuxolimab. The receptors stem from an adult with an advanced solid tumor such as melanoma, head and neck, liver or kidney cancer.

The V gene is TRBV16, the J gene TRBJ1-2; D possibly corresponds to TRBD1 (5 bases). The length of the CDR3 is 16 residues. Germline assignment: CDR1 KGHSY and CDR2 FQNENV. Trimming pared 4 bases from V and 5 bases from J, leaving 20 bases between. CDR3 bases: TGTGCCAGCAGCCCAACTAACAACCCAGGGAATTATGGCTACACCTTC. It codes for CASSPTNNPGNYGYTF.

This rearrangement joins TRBV5-4 to TRBJ1-2; a possible D gene is TRBD1 (6 bases). This CDR3 is built from 14 residues. Between the trimmed V and J ends, which lost 4 bases and 2 bases, there was a span of 12 bases. Per the germline V gene, CDR1 is SGHNT and CDR2 is YYREEE (reference sequence). CDR3 amino acids: CASSIDTGNYGYTF. Written as DNA, the CDR3 is TGTGCCAGCAGCATAGATACAGGGAACTATGGCTACACCTTC.

Of note for this clone: This specimen includes other DNA sequences encoding the same CDR3. V is TRBV19 and J is TRBJ1-5; D gene ambiguous. The CDR3 sequence is 15 residues long. CDR1 and CDR2 (germline): LNHDA, SQIVND (reference sequence). V was pared by 0 bases and J by 1 base, with 7 bases between. The CDR3 DNA reads as TGTGCCAGTAGTATAGAGCAGATAAGCAATCAGCCCCAGCATTTT. Translating gives CASSIEQISNQPQHF.

The chain combines TRBV6-5 with TRBJ2-5, with D possibly TRBD2 on 6 matching bases. V shed 2 bases and J shed 5 bases, with 15 bases lying between them. This CDR3 comprises 15 residues. In germline, CDR1 is MNHEY, CDR2 SVGAGI. The CDR3 loop reads CASSYRDSEGETQYF. CDR3 DNA sequence: TGTGCCAGCAGTTACCGGGACTCCGAGGGGGAGACCCAGTACTTC.

The chain is built from TRBV4-1 and TRBJ1-3, with TRBD1 matching 8 bases. With 2 bases clipped from V and 0 bases from J, the junction kept 3 bases outside the gene matches. Germline V gene data show CDR1 as MGHRA and CDR2 as YSYEKL. The CDR3 is made up of 16 amino acids. CDR3 residues: CASSQSTGASGNTIYF. Written as DNA, the CDR3 is TGCGCCAGCAGCCAATCGACAGGGGCCTCTGGAAACACCATATATTTT.

The chain couples TRBV4-2 to TRBJ1-1; TRBD1 is a possible D gene (5 bases). Trimming pared 3 bases from V and 4 bases from J, leaving 12 bases between. This CDR3 spans 14 amino acids. Germline CDR1 is LGHNA and CDR2 is YNFKEQ. CDR3 nucleotide sequence: TGTGCCAGCAGCCAGGACTTCGGGGGCACTGAAGCTTTCTTT. Translating gives CASSQDFGGTEAFF.

The V call is TRBV27, the J call TRBJ2-2, with 10 bases fitting TRBD1. CDR1 and CDR2 (germline): MNHEY, SMNVEV (reference sequence). This CDR3 is 18 amino acids long. J gave up 5 bases and V 5 bases, and 14 bases lay outside the gene matches. CDR3 in amino acids: CASSPYPRTGGQTGELFF. The CDR3 nucleotides are TGTGCCAGCAGTCCATATCCCCGGACAGGGGGTCAGACCGGGGAGCTGTTTTTT.

This chain uses TRBV28 with TRBJ2-3; no definite D call. There are 14 residues in the CDR3. Trimming cost V 3 bases and J 1 base, with 8 bases left between them. Germline CDR1 reads MDHEN; CDR2 reads SYDVKM. This CDR3 reads CASSFLSGTDTQYF. In DNA form, the CDR3 reads TGTGCCAGCAGTTTTCTTTCAGGCACAGATACGCAGTATTTT.

J is TRBJ2-5 and V is TRBV11-2, with D perhaps TRBD1 (5 bases). The CDR3 runs to 16 residues. V was clipped by 4 bases and J by 1 base, with 16 bases between them. Germline CDR1 SGHAT, CDR2 FQNNGV. The CDR3 reads CASSSSVYQGQETQYF. Written as DNA, the CDR3 is TGTGCCAGCAGCTCCAGCGTATATCAGGGCCAAGAGACCCAGTACTTC.